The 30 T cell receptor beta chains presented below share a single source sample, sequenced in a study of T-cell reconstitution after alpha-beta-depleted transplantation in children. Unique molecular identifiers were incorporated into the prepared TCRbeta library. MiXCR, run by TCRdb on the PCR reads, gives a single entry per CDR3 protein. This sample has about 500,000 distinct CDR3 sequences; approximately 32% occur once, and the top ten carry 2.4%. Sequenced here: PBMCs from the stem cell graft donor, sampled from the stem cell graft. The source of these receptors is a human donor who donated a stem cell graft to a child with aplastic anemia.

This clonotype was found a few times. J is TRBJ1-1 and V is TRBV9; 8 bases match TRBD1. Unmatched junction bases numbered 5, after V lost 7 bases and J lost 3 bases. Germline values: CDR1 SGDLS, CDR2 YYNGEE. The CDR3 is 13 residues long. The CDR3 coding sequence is TGTGCCAGCCTAGGACAGGGAGACACTGAAGCTTTCTTT. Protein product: CASLGQGDTEAFF.

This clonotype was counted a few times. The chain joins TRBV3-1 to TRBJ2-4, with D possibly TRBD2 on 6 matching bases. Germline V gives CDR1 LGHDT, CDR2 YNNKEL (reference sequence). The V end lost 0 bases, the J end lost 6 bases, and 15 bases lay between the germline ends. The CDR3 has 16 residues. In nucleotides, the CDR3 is TGTGCCAGCAGCCAAGACGGGACTCTTCGAGGAAACATTCAGTACTTC. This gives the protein CASSQDGTLRGNIQYF. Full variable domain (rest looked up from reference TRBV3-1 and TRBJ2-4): DTAVSQTPKYLVTQMGNDKSIKCEQNLGHDTMYWYKQDSKKFLKIMFSYNNKELIINETVPNRFSPKSPDKAHLNLHINSLELGDSAVYFCASSQDGTLRGNIQYFGAGTRLSVL.

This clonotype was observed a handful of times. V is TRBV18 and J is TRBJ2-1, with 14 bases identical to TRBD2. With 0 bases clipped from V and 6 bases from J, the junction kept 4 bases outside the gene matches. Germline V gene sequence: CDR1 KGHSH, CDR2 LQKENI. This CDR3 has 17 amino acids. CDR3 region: CASSPPTSGRASNEQFF. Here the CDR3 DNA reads TGTGCCAGCTCACCACCGACTAGCGGGAGGGCAAGCAATGAGCAGTTCTTC.

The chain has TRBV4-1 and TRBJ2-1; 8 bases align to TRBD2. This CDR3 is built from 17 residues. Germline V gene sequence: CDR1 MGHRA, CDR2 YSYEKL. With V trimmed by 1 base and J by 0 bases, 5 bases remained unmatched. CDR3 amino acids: CASSQGKLADSYNEQFF. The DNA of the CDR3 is TGCGCCAGCAGCCAAGGCAAACTAGCGGACTCCTACAATGAGCAGTTCTTC.

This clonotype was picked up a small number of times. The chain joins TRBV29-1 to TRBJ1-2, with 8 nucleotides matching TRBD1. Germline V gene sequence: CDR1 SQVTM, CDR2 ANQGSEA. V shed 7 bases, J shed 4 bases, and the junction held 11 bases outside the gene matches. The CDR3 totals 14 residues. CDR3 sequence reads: CSAPRTGTTYGYTF. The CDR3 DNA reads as TGCAGCGCTCCCCGGACAGGGACGACCTATGGCTACACCTTC.

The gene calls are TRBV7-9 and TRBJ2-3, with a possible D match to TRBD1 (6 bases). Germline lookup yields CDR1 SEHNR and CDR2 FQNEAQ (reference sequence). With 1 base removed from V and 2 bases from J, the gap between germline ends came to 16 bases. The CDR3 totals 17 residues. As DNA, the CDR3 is TGTGCCAGCAGCTTAGTTTACCAGGGGCCCTACACAGATACGCAGTATTTT. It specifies CASSLVYQGPYTDTQYF.

In DNA form, the CDR3 reads TGTGCCAGCAGTTTAAGGCAGGGGGCCACAGATACGCAGTATTTT. It specifies CASSLRQGATDTQYF. V usage is TRBV12-3 or TRBV12-4 and J usage is TRBJ2-3; TRBD1 matches at 8 bases. The CDR3 is made up of 15 amino acids. With 2 bases clipped from V and 2 bases from J, the junction kept 3 bases outside the gene matches.

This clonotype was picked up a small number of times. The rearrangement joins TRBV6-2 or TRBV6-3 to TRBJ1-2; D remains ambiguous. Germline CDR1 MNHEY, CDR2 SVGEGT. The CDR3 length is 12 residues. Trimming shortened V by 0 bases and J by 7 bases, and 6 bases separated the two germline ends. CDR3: CASSYSMGGYTF. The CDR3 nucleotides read TGTGCCAGCAGTTACTCGATGGGTGGCTACACCTTC.

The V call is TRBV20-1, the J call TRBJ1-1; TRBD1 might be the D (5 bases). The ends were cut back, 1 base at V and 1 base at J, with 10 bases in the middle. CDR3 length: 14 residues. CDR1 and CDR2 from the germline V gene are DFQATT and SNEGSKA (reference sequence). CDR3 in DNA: TGCAGTGCTAGAGTGGGAGGGACGAACACTGAAGCTTTCTTT. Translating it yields CSARVGGTNTEAFF.

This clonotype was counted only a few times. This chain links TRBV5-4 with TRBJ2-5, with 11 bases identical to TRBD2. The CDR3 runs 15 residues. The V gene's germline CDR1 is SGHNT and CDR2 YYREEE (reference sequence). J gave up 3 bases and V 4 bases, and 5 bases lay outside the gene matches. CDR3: CASSRGTSGEETQYF. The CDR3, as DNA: TGTGCCAGCAGCCGTGGGACTAGCGGAGAAGAGACCCAGTACTTC.

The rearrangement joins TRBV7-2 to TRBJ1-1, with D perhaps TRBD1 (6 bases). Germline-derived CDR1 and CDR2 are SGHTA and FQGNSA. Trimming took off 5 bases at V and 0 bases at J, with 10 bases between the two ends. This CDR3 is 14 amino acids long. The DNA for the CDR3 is TGTGCCAGCAGCAGGACAGCCGTGAACACTGAAGCTTTCTTT. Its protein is CASSRTAVNTEAFF.

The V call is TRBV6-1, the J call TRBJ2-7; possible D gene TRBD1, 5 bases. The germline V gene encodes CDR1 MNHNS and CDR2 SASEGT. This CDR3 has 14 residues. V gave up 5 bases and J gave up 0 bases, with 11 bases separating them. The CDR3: CASSRQGSSYEQYV. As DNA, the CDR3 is TGTGCCAGCAGTCGGCAGGGTTCCTCCTACGAGCAGTACGTC.

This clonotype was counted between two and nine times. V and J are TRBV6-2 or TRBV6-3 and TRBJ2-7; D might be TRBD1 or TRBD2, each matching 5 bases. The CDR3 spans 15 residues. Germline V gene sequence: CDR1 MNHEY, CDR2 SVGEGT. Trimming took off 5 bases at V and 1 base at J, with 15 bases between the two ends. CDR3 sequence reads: CASSPLGAISYEQYV. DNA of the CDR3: TGTGCCAGCAGTCCCCTCGGGGCGATATCCTACGAGCAGTACGTC.

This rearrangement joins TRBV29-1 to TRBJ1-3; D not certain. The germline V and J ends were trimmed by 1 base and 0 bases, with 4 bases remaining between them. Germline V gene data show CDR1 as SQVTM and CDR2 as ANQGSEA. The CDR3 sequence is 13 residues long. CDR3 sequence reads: CSVEGGSGNTIYF. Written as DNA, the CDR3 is TGCAGCGTTGAAGGAGGCTCTGGAAACACCATATATTTT.

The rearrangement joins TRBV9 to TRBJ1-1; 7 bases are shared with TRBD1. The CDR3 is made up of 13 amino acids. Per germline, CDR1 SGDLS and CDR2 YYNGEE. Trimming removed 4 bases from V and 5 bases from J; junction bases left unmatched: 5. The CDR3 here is CASSKTGQTEAFF. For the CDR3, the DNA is TGTGCCAGCAGCAAGACAGGGCAAACTGAAGCTTTCTTT.

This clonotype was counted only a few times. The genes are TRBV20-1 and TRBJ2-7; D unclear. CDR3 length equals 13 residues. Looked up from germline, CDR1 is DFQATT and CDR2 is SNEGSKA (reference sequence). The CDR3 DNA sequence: TGCAGGGCTGGGCGACTCGATTTCTGCGAGCAGTACGTC. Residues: CRAGRLDFCEQYV.

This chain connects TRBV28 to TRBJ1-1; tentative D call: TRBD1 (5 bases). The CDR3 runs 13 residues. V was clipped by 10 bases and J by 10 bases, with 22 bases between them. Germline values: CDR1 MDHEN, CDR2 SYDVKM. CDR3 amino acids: CAIGDAKQLIAFF. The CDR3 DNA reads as TGTGCCATCGGGGACGCAAAACAACTAATAGCTTTCTTT.

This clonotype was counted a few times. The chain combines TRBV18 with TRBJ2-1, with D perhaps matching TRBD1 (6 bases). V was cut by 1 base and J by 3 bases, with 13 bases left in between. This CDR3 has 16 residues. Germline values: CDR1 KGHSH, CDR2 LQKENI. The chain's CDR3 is CASSPLEQGYYNEQFF. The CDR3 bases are TGTGCCAGCTCACCACTGGAACAGGGATACTACAATGAGCAGTTCTTC.

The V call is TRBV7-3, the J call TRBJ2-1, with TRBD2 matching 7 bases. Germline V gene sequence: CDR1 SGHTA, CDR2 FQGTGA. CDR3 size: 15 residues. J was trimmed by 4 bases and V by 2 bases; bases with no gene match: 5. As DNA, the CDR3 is TGTGCCAGCAGCTTAGCGGGAGCAGGGTACAATGAGCAGTTCTTC. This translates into CASSLAGAGYNEQFF.

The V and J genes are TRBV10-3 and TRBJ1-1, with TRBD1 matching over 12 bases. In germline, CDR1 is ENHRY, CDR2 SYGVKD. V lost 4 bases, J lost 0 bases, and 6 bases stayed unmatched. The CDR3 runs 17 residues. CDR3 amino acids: CAISAPGQGAVNTEAFF. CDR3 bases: TGTGCCATCAGTGCCCCGGGACAGGGGGCGGTGAACACTGAAGCTTTCTTT.

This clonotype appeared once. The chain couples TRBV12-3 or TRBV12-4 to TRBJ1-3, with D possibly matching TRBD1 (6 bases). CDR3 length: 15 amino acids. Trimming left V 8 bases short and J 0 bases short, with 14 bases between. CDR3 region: CASSARGASGNTIYF. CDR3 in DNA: TGTGCCAGCTCGGCCAGGGGCGCCTCTGGAAACACCATATATTTT.

Written as DNA, the CDR3 is TGTGCCAGCAGTCCCCCTAGTCCAGTCAATGAGCAGTTCTTC. This codes for CASSPPSPVNEQFF. This sequence joins TRBV5-4 and TRBJ2-1; D is unresolved. Trimming stripped 5 bases from V and 6 bases from J, with 15 bases between. The CDR3 runs to 14 residues. Germline V gene data show CDR1 as SGHNT and CDR2 as YYREEE (reference sequence).

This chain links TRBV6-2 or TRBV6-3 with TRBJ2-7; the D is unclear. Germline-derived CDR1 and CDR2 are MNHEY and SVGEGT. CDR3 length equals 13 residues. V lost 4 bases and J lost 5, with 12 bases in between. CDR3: CASSSRASHEQYV. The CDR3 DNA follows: TGTGCCAGCAGTTCAAGGGCGTCGCACGAGCAGTACGTC.

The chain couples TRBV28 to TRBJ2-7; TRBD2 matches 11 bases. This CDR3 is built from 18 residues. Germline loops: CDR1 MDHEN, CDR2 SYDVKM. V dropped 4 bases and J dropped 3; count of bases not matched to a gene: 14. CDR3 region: CASSSEGLAALNDYEQYF. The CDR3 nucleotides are TGTGCCAGCAGTTCGGAGGGACTAGCGGCCCTCAATGACTACGAGCAGTACTTC.

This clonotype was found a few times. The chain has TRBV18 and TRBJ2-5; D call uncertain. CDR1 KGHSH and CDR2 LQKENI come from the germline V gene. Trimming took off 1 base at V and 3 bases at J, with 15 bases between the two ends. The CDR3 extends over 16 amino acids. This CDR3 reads CASSPQAQRTKETQYF. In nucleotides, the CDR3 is TGTGCCAGCTCACCACAAGCCCAGCGAACTAAAGAGACCCAGTACTTC.

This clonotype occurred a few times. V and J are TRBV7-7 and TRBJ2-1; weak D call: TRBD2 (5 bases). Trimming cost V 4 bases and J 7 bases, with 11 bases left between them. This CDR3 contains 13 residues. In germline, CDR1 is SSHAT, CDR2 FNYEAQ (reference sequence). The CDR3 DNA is TGTGCCAGCAGCTCCGAAACGGGGAATGAGCAGTTCTTC. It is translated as CASSSETGNEQFF.

Here the CDR3 DNA reads TGTGCCAGCAGTTACTTCGGGGGCCGGGAGCAGTTCTTC. Translating gives CASSYFGGREQFF. The chain has TRBV6-6 and TRBJ2-1; D possibly matches TRBD1 or TRBD2 (6 bases each). The germline V gene has CDR1 MNHNY and CDR2 SVGAGI (reference sequence). CDR3 length: 13 residues. V was clipped by 1 base and J by 10 bases, with 11 bases between them.

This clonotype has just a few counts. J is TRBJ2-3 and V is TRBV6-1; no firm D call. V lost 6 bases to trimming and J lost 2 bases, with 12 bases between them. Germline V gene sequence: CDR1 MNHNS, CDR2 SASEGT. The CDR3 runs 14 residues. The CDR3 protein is CASSQPGDTDTQYF. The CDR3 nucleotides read TGTGCCAGCAGCCAGCCTGGGGACACAGATACGCAGTATTTT.

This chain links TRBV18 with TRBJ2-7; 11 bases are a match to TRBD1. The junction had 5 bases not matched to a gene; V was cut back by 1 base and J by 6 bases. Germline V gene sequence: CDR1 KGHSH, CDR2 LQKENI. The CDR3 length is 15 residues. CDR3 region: CASSPLGTGGTEQYV. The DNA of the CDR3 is TGTGCCAGCTCACCACTTGGGACAGGGGGTACCGAGCAGTACGTC.

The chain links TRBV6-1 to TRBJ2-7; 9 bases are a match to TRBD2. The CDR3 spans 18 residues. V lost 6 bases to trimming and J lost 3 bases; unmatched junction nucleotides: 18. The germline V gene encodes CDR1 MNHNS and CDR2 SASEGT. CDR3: CASSRVRPGAGGNYEQYV. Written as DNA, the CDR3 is TGTGCCAGCAGCCGCGTACGGCCCGGGGCGGGGGGGAACTACGAGCAGTACGTC.